Listed below are T cell receptor beta chains from one sample, sequenced in a study of regulatory T cells in long-lasting Graves disease. TCRdb independently ran MiXCR on the multiplex PCR reads; one entry per CDR3 protein. The sample consists of a few hundred thousand distinct CDR3 sequences, about 20% of them appearing once. The sequencing here drew on peripheral blood mononuclear cells (PBMCs), taken when the disease was refractory, from a patient treated with antithyroid drugs. These receptors were taken from a female donor with Graves disease. CDR3s include the opening cysteine and the closing phenylalanine or tryptophan. The order of the fields is J gene, V gene, clone size, D gene, CDR3 DNA, CDR3 protein. The D gene is left open where the match is weak. Only part of the rows carry a size: once, few, many, or a class if the clone is expanded.

TRBJ1-5 | TRBV30 | few | NA | TGTGCCTGGAGACCAGATAGCAATCAGCCCCAGCATTTT | CAWRPDSNQPQHF
TRBJ1-5 | TRBV13 | few | TRBD1 | TGTGCCAGCAGCCAAAGGGACAGGGGATACAATCAGCCCCAGCATTTT | CASSQRDRGYNQPQHF
TRBJ2-6 | TRBV15 | NA | TRBD2 | TGTGCCACCAGCAGAGATTATGGCGGGAGACCTGGGGCCAACGTCCTGACTTTC | CATSRDYGGRPGANVLTF
TRBJ2-7 | TRBV7-2 | many | NA | TGTGCCAGCAGCTTAGACTCAGGGGGGGTCCCGTACGAGCAGTACTTC | CASSLDSGGVPYEQYF
TRBJ1-1 | TRBV4-3 | NA | NA | TGCGCCAGCAGCCGGGAGGGGAACACTGAAGCTTTCTTT | CASSREGNTEAFF
TRBJ2-3 | TRBV2 | once | TRBD1 | TGTGCCAGCAGTTCGAAAACAGGGGGCGTAACAGATACGCAGTATTTT | CASSSKTGGVTDTQYF
TRBJ1-1 | TRBV30 | few | TRBD1 | TGTGCCTGGAGCCTTACGGGACAGGCCTGGGAGAAAGCTTTCTTT | CAWSLTGQAWEKAFF
TRBJ2-1 | TRBV20-1 | NA | NA | TGCAGTGCAAAACTCCCGGGTGAGCAGTTCTTC | CSAKLPGEQFF
TRBJ2-7 | TRBV20-1 | few | NA | TGCAGTGCTACCGACCCCAAAGCAGGAGACTACGAGCAGTACTTC | CSATDPKAGDYEQYF
TRBJ2-7 | TRBV5-1 | NA | NA | TGCGCCAGCAGCTTGGGACAGAACATAGACATTCCCTACGAGCAGTACTTC | CASSLGQNIDIPYEQYF
TRBJ1-2 | TRBV6-1 | NA | NA | TGTGCCAGCAGTGAAGGTCCCAGCTCAAAACATGGCTACACCTTC | CASSEGPSSKHGYTF
TRBJ2-7 | TRBV7-2 | many | TRBD1 | TGTGCCAGCAGCTCGGGACAGACCTATCCCATCGAGCAGTACTTC | CASSSGQTYPIEQYF
TRBJ2-3 | TRBV2 | NA | TRBD2 | TGTGCCAGCAGTGAACTAGCGGACACAGATACGCAGTATTTT | CASSELADTDTQYF
TRBJ2-3 | TRBV11-2 | many | NA | TGTGCCAGCAGCTCCTCCTCCTATGAGTATTTT | CASSSSSYEYF
TRBJ1-1 | TRBV18 | few | NA | TGTGCCAGCTCAGCCTTAACAGGGTTGGACACTGAAGCTTTCTTT | CASSALTGLDTEAFF